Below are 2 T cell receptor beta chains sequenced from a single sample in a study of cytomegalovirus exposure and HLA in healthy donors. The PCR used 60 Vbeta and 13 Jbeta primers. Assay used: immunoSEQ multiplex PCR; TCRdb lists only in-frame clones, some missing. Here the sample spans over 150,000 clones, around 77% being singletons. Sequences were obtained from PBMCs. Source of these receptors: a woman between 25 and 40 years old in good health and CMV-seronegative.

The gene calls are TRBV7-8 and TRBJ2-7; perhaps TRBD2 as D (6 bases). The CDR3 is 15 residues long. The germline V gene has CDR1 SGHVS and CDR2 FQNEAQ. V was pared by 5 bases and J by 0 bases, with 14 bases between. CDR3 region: CASSPRRDASYEQYF. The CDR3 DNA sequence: TGTGCCAGCAGCCCAAGGAGGGATGCCTCCTACGAGCAGTACTTC. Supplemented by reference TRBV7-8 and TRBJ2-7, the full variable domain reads GAGVSQSPRYKVAKRGQDVALRCDPISGHVSLFWYQQALGQGPEFLTYFQNEAQLDKSGLPSDRFFAERPEGSVSTLKIQRTQQEDSAVYLCASSPRRDASYEQYFGPGTRLTVT.

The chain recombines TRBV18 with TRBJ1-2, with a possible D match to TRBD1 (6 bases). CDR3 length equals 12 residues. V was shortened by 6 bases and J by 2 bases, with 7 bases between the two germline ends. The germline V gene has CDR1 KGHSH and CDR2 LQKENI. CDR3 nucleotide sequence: TGTGCCAGCTCTGGACAGAACTATGGCTACACCTTC. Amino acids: CASSGQNYGYTF.